This T cell receptor beta chain originates from a study of cytomegalovirus exposure and HLA in healthy donors. The length of the CDR3 is 13 residues. Germline V CDR1 and CDR2: LNHNV, YYDKDF (reference sequence). Primers included in the PCR were 60 Vbeta and 13 Jbeta primers. Measured with immunoSEQ multiplex PCR; TCRdb has only the in-frame clones, and not every one. The sample has under 90,000 clones. With regard to this clone: An end of the junction differs from the germline gene, which may be a read error.

The receptor was derived from a man aged 45 to 65 in good health and CMV-seropositive. Sequences were obtained from PBMCs. The rearrangement links TRBV15 to TRBJ1-5; D might be TRBD1 (5 bases). The CDR3 DNA is TGTGCCACCTGCAGGGAGGCGGGTCAGCCCCAGCATTTT. Encoded protein: CATCREAGQPQHF.